The 9 T cell receptor beta chains below all came from one sample that was sequenced in a study of cytomegalovirus exposure and HLA in healthy donors. In the PCR, 60 Vbeta and 13 Jbeta primers were used. Some clones are missing from TCRdb's copy, which holds only in-frame ones; the method was immunoSEQ multiplex PCR. There are around 150,000 clones in the sample; 55% to 70% occur only once, and roughly 7% lies in the top ten. Sample: PBMCs. The receptors were sampled from a woman aged 55-69 years in good health and CMV-seropositive.

The rearrangement joins TRBV6-5 to TRBJ2-1, with D maybe TRBD1 (5 bases). This CDR3 contains 14 residues. V lost 6 bases and J lost 9, with 18 bases in between. Germline V gene sequence: CDR1 MNHEY, CDR2 SVGAGI. The CDR3 is CASRTQGPVSEQFF. For the CDR3, the DNA is TGTGCCAGCAGGACCCAGGGCCCGGTGAGTGAGCAGTTCTTC.

V and J are TRBV10-3 and TRBJ1-1; D remains unclear. The ends were cut back, 0 bases at V and 3 bases at J, with 14 bases in the middle. This CDR3 is 16 amino acids long. Germline CDR1 and CDR2: ENHRY and SYGVKD. CDR3 sequence: CAISESYVGRDTEAFF. In nucleotides, the CDR3 is TGTGCCATCAGTGAGTCTTATGTCGGTCGAGACACTGAAGCTTTCTTT.

Worth noting for this clone: At one of its ends the junction is not consistent with the germline gene, which may arise from a read error. The chain uses TRBV6-1 and TRBJ1-1, with D unresolved. The germline CDR1 and CDR2 sequences are MNHNS and SASEGT. The CDR3 extends over 13 amino acids. For the CDR3, the DNA is TGTGCCAGCGGTGAACAGATGAACACTGAAGCTTTCTTT. It encodes CASGEQMNTEAFF.

The gene calls are TRBV19 and TRBJ1-5; 11 bases match TRBD1. In germline, CDR1 is LNHDA, CDR2 SQIVND (reference sequence). V was clipped by 3 bases and J by 6 bases; unmatched bases: 4. This CDR3 contains 15 residues. The CDR3 is CASSIGTGGTQPQHF. CDR3 sequence (DNA): TGTGCCAGTAGTATCGGGACAGGGGGGACTCAGCCCCAGCATTTT.

The rearrangement joins TRBV2 to TRBJ1-1; TRBD1 might be the D (6 bases). CDR1 is SNHLY and CDR2 is FYNNEI in the germline V gene. V gave up 6 bases and J gave up 4 bases, with 18 bases separating them. The CDR3 spans 15 residues. The CDR3 DNA follows: TGTGCCAGCAGCGGAAAGGGGGTAAGTGGCACTGAAGCTTTCTTT. Translation gives CASSGKGVSGTEAFF. Full variable domain (remainder filled in from reference TRBV2 and TRBJ1-1): EPEVTQTPSHQVTQMGQEVILRCVPISNHLYFYWYRQILGQKVEFLVSFYNNEISEKSEIFDDQFSVERPDGSNFTLKIRSTKLEDSAMYFCASSGKGVSGTEAFFGQGTRLTVV.

The J gene is TRBJ2-7, the V gene TRBV5-1; D might be TRBD1 (6 bases). The germline CDR1 and CDR2 sequences are SGHRS and YFSETQ. Deletions cut 1 base from V and 4 bases from J, with 9 bases between. The CDR3 length is 13 residues. The CDR3 sequence: CASSLSQGYEQYF. Here the CDR3 DNA reads TGCGCCAGCAGCTTGAGTCAGGGGTACGAGCAGTACTTC.

This clone was counted only a few times. V usage is TRBV7-3 and J usage is TRBJ1-3, with 9 bases matching TRBD1. V trimming: 2 bases; J trimming: 8 bases; junction bases outside the gene matches: 4. The V gene's germline CDR1 is SGHTA and CDR2 FQGTGA. The CDR3 sequence is 14 residues long. The CDR3 is CASSLGTGRDTIYF. Written as DNA, the CDR3 is TGTGCCAGCAGCTTAGGGACAGGGCGGGACACCATATATTTT.

This clone was seen a few times. The chain recombines TRBV7-8 with TRBJ2-5, with TRBD1 matching over 8 bases. Germline V lookup: CDR1 SGHVS, CDR2 FQNEAQ. This CDR3 spans 14 amino acids. The V segment lost 4 bases and the J segment 2 bases; nucleotides outside the gene matches: 3. The CDR3 DNA is TGTGCCAGCAGCTCCAGGACAGGGCAAGAGACCCAGTACTTC. Encoded protein: CASSSRTGQETQYF. Full variable domain (rest looked up from reference TRBV7-8 and TRBJ2-5): GAGVSQSPRYKVAKRGQDVALRCDPISGHVSLFWYQQALGQGPEFLTYFQNEAQLDKSGLPSDRFFAERPEGSVSTLKIQRTQQEDSAVYLCASSSRTGQETQYFGPGTRLLVL.

This chain uses TRBV7-3 with TRBJ2-2; D gene ambiguous. Trimming left V 0 bases short and J 6 bases short, with 5 bases between. Looked up from germline, CDR1 is SGHTA and CDR2 is FQGTGA. The CDR3 has 13 residues. The CDR3 protein is CASSLTTPGELFF. The CDR3 region has the DNA TGTGCCAGCAGCTTAACAACTCCCGGGGAGCTGTTTTTT.